The T cell receptor beta chain described here comes from a study of Graves' ophthalmopathy and Graves' hyperthyroidism. This clonotype has ten or more counts. Its matching antigen is unknown. Symptoms, serum thyroxine and TRAb, thyroid ultrasound, and orbital computed tomography formed the diagnostic basis. Broader study findings: A majority of expanded thyroid clonotypes exceeding 0.001 frequency were likewise present in blood. Its predictions of ophthalmopathy progression gave the model 65% to 71% sensitivity and 72.22% specificity.

Germline trimming cut 6 bases from V and 3 bases from J; bases unmatched to any gene: 3. The CDR3 is made up of 13 amino acids. Amplifying from RNA transcripts, the study obtained TCR beta CDR3 regions. The first round was an RT-PCR with HTBI primers, and the second round was a multiplex PCR. TCRdb used MiXCR to reprocess the multiplex PCR reads, holding one entry per CDR3 protein. Of 660,000 or so distinct CDR3 sequences in the sample, roughly 41% were seen once. The chain couples TRBV12-3 or TRBV12-4 to TRBJ2-5, with 8 bases that match TRBD1. The sample was peripheral blood. This TCR derives from an adult man with Graves' ophthalmopathy. This CDR3 reads CASSPGQEETQYF. CDR3 DNA sequence: TGTGCCAGCAGCCCGGGACAGGAAGAGACCCAGTACTTC.